The clone carrying this T cell receptor (beta chain) was seen repeatedly, ten times or more. Antigen specificity is unknown. A read error is possible here, since a much larger clone lies one base away. Libraries of TCR beta came from iRepertoire HTBI primers plus Arm-PCR of CDR3 regions. Each CDR3 protein gets one entry after TCRdb re-called the multiplex PCR reads with MiXCR. The sample records about 430,000 distinct CDR3 sequences, roughly a fifth being singletons. This sample is drawn from a study of regulatory T cells in long-lasting Graves disease. Notes on the study in general: Tissue studied was limited to peripheral blood, excluding thyroid tissue. The sample size was small, and this may have reduced accuracy.

Specified time point: persistent/refractory GD, antithyroid drugs over 5 years with positive TRAb. With RNA extracted from PBMCs as input, the TCR library was made. Per American Thyroid Association guidelines, Graves' disease was diagnosed. CDR3 size: 12 residues. Per germline, CDR1 MDHEN and CDR2 SYDVKM. Trimming removed 2 bases at V and 5 bases at J, with 4 bases between. The specimen comprised peripheral blood mononuclear cells (PBMCs), sampled when the disease was refractory, from a patient treated with antithyroid drugs. This sequence was found in a female donor with Graves disease. The chain joins TRBV28 to TRBJ1-5, with D hard to call. The CDR3 DNA reads TGTGCCAGCAGTTTAAAGGATCAGCCCCAGCATTTT. Protein: CASSLKDQPQHF. Complete variable domain (other parts from reference TRBV28 and TRBJ1-5): DVKVTQSSRYLVKRTGEKVFLECVQDMDHENMFWYRQDPGLGLRLIYFSYDVKMKEKGDIPEGYSVSREKKERFSLILESASTNQTSMYLCASSLKDQPQHFGDGTRLSIL.